These 4 T cell receptor beta chains were all obtained from the same sample, sequenced in a study of radiotherapy plus CTLA-4 blockade in lung cancer. Sequencing used immunoSEQ multiplex PCR; TCRdb keeps in-frame clones, though not all of them. The repertoire consists of 50,000 to 65,000 clones, with around 85% occurring once and the leading ten covering about 15%. Sequencing used peripheral blood, obtained from a patient treated with radiotherapy plus ipilimumab. The source is a human donor with non-small cell lung cancer who had a complete response to radiotherapy plus ipilimumab.

The V call is TRBV11-2, the J call TRBJ1-2; 8 nucleotides line up with TRBD1. J was trimmed by 6 bases and V by 5 bases; bases with no gene match: 8. The CDR3 length is 14 residues. Germline values: CDR1 SGHAT, CDR2 FQNNGV. CDR3 sequence reads: CASSLDRGSNGYTF. The CDR3 DNA reads as TGTGCCAGCAGCCTTGACAGGGGAAGCAATGGCTACACCTTC.

The chain carries TRBV4-1 and TRBJ1-4; 11 bases map to TRBD1. V was clipped by 5 bases and J by 7 bases; unmatched bases: 6. Per germline, CDR1 MGHRA and CDR2 YSYEKL. The length of the CDR3 is 15 residues. The CDR3: CASSNPGQGGEKLFF. The CDR3 coding sequence is TGCGCCAGCAGCAACCCGGGACAGGGGGGTGAAAAACTGTTTTTT.

The chain joins TRBV5-4 to TRBJ2-5; the match to TRBD1 covers 11 bases. V lost 3 bases and J lost 1; bases outside the gene matches: 8. CDR1 SGHNT and CDR2 YYREEE come from the germline V gene (reference sequence). The CDR3 consists of 17 residues. In DNA form, the CDR3 reads TGTGCCAGCAGCTGGAAAACCGGGACAGGGGGCCAAGAGACCCAGTACTTC. Protein sequence: CASSWKTGTGGQETQYF.

This chain connects TRBV7-2 to TRBJ2-7, with 12 bases fitting TRBD2. CDR1 is SGHTA and CDR2 is FQGNSA in the germline V gene. The CDR3 runs 17 residues. The V gene end was trimmed by 1 base and the J gene end by 2 bases; junction bases not matched to a gene: 6. The CDR3 region has the DNA TGTGCCAGCAGCTTAGAGGGATGGACTAGCGGGACCTACGAGCAGTACGTC. Protein: CASSLEGWTSGTYEQYV.